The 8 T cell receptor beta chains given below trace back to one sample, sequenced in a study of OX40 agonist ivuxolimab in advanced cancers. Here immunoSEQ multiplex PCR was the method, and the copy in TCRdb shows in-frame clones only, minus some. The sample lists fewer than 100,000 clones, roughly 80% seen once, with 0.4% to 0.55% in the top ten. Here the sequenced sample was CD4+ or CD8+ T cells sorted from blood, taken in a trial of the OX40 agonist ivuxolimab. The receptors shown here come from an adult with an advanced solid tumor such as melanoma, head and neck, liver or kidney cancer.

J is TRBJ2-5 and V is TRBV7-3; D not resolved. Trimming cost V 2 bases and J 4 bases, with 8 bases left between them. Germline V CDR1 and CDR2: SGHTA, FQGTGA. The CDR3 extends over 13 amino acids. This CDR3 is CASSLRQTETQYF. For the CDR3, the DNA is TGTGCCAGCAGCTTACGGCAAACAGAGACCCAGTACTTC. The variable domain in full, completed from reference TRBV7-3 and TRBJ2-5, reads GAGVSQTPSNKVTEKGKYVELRCDPISGHTALYWYRQSLGQGPEFLIYFQGTGAADDSGLPNDRFFAVRPEGSVSTLKIQRTERGDSAVYLCASSLRQTETQYFGPGTRLLVL.

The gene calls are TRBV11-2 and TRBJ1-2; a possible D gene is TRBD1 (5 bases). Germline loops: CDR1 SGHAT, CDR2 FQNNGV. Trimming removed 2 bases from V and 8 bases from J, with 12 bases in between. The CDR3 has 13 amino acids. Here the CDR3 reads CASSLTMGVGYTF. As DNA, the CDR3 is TGTGCCAGCAGCTTAACAATGGGGGTCGGCTACACCTTC.

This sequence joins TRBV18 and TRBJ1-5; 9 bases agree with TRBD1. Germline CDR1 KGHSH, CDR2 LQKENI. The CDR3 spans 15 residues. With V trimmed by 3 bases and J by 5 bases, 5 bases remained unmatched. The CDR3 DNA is TGTGCCAGCTCACCGGGGACAGGGAATCATCAGCCCCAGCATTTT. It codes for CASSPGTGNHQPQHF. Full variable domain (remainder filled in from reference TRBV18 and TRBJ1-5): NAGVMQNPRHLVRRRGQEARLRCSPMKGHSHVYWYRQLPEEGLKFMVYLQKENIIDESGMPKERFSAEFPKEGPSILRIQQVVRGDSAAYFCASSPGTGNHQPQHFGDGTRLSIL.

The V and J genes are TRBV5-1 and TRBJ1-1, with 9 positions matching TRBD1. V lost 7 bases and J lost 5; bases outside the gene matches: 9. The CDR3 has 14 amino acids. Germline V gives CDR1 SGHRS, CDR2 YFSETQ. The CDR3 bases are TGCGCCAGCGGTACCGGGACAGGGTCAACTGAAGCTTTCTTT. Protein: CASGTGTGSTEAFF.

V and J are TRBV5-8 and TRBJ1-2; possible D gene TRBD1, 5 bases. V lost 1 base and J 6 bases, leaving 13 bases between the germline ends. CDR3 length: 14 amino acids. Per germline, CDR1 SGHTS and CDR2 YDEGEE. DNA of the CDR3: TGTGCCAGCAGCTTGTACTCAGGGAGGAATGGCTACACCTTC. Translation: CASSLYSGRNGYTF.

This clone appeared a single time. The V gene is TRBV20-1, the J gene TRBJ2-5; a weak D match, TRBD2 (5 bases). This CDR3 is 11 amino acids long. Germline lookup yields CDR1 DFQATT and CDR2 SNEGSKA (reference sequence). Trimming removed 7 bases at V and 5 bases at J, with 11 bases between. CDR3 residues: CSGGPRETQYF. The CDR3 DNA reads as TGCAGTGGAGGGCCTAGGGAGACCCAGTACTTC.

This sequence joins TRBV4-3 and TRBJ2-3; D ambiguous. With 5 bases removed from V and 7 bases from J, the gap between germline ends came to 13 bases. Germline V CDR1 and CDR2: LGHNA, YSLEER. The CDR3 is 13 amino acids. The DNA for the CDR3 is TGCGCCAGCAGCTTGGAAGCACAGAATACGCAGTATTTT. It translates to CASSLEAQNTQYF.

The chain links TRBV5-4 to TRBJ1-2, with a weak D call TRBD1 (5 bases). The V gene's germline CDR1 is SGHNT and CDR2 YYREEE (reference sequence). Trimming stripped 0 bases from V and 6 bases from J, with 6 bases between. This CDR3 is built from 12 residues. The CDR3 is CASSLEGDGYTF. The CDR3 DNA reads TGTGCCAGCAGCTTGGAAGGGGATGGCTACACCTTC. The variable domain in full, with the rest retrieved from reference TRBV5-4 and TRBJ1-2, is ETGVTQSPTHLIKTRGQQVTLRCSSQSGHNTVSWYQQALGQGPQFIFQYYREEENGRGNFPPRFSGLQFPNYSSELNVNALELDDSALYLCASSLEGDGYTFGSGTRLTVV.